This TCR beta chain is drawn from a study of cytomegalovirus exposure and HLA in healthy donors. Study conclusions and caveats: A later analysis showed HLA-associated TCR beta chains outstripping equally common others in clonal expansion.

It was with 60 Vbeta and 13 Jbeta primers that the PCR ran. Clones were read by immunoSEQ multiplex PCR, and TCRdb kept only the in-frame ones, dropping some. The data contain some 160,000 clones, about four fifths of them singletons. With respect to this clone: Antigen unknown.

Unmatched junction bases numbered 1, after V lost 2 bases and J lost 0 bases. CDR1 is PRHDT and CDR2 is FYEKMQ in the germline V gene (reference sequence). This CDR3 is 15 amino acids long. Sequenced input: PBMCs. This receptor was taken from a male donor in good health and CMV-seropositive. The chain recombines TRBV13 with TRBJ2-1; TRBD2 matches at 7 bases. CDR3 DNA sequence: TGTGCCAGCAGCTTAAGGACTAGCTCCTACAATGAGCAGTTCTTC. Translated, it gives CASSLRTSSYNEQFF.